The present T cell receptor beta chain was sequenced within a study of blood T cells in healthy people across ages (dated by TCRdb to 2013 to 2016). Background for the entire study: Template switching captured roughly one uniquely barcoded TCR beta cDNA molecule per two T cells in model experiments. Donors of different ages were randomly distributed across sequencing lanes to avoid experimental bias. The donors were split into four age groups: young (average 16 years), middle-aged (about 40), aged (62) and long-lived (roughly 80). Age-related changes in TCR beta repertoire diversity were measured in the study by deep sequencing normalized with unique cDNA molecular identifiers. Using the same blood draw, the study looked at two additional independent replicas of 1 million unique cDNA reads for two donors, one aged 18 to 30 and the other aged 80 or older.

In its sample, this clonotype was seen a few times. It lacks a known antigen. Per-base qualities were not stored, and no clone one base away is much larger. Donors were roughly 40 systemically healthy Caucasian individuals from Russia aged roughly 6 to 100 years. Each donor gave approximately 9.3 milliliters of peripheral blood, collected into EDTA-treated Vacutainer tubes. Ficoll-Paque density-gradient centrifugation was used to isolate PBMCs, with at least 7 million per sample. Trizol reagent was used to extract total RNA from the PBMCs, yielding at least 6 micrograms per sample. The percentages of naive CD45RAhigh/CD27high T cells were determined by flow cytometry on a PBMC aliquot from every donor. Deletion took 2 bases off V and 0 bases off J, with a span of 16 bases between the germline ends. The CDR3 runs 17 residues from the cysteine to the phenylalanine. The only DNA kept is the CDR3, 51 bases in frame from the first base. Per the germline V gene (reference sequence), LGHDT is the CDR1 and YNNKEL is the CDR2.

Library method: 5' RACE. The sequencing machine was an Illumina HiSeq 2500. A second PCR of 7 to 11 cycles was performed with a sample-barcoded 5' primer and a J-beta primer mix. A template-switch 5' adaptor carrying 12 random nucleotides introduced a unique molecular identifier onto each TCR beta cDNA molecule. At least 2.5 million CDR3-containing paired-end reads were obtained from each sample. The Mint cDNA synthesis kit, primed by a TRBC-specific oligonucleotide, was used to synthesize first-strand cDNA from all RNA. Following uracil-DNA glycosylase treatment, a first 18-cycle PCR with universal primers M1SS and BC2_uni_R was performed on all cDNA. Processing in the source paper ran as follows. For normalization, 1 million high-quality reads, each with a distinct molecular identifier, were randomly selected from each sample. Instead of being binned into consensus sequences, reads that shared molecular identifiers were thrown out. MiTCR, with a Q25 quality threshold and the strictest error-elimination algorithm, was used for CDR3 identification, clonotype clustering and error correction. A nonparametric unseen species model with Euler transformation was used to estimate lower-bound total TCR beta diversity. TCRdb took the public reads, trimmed them with fastp at Q25, ran MiXCR for clone calling and kept in-frame beta chains. Rows are unified per CDR3 protein, each entry keeping the most common DNA and genes. The V and J calls reflect TCRdb's pipeline rather than the authors' work. This sample comprises 700,000 or so distinct CDR3 sequences, 20% to 25% of them detected only once. About 20% of the sample is taken by the ten largest.

The research as a whole found: As age increased, observed TCR beta diversity per million T cells dropped in a roughly linear way, and a significant reduction was already evident by age 40. The long-lived group showed more naive CD4+ T cells, fewer expanded clones and increased TCR diversity than the aged group, suggesting age selection. The CMV infection status of donors was not known, potentially confounding age-related changes in expanded clonotypes. Total diversity estimates from one million sequenced T cells were considered lower bounds and underestimates. Since profiling was done on bulk unsorted PBMCs, naive and antigen-experienced compartments could not be conclusively compared. There was a strong correlation between observed TCR beta diversity and the percentage of naive T cells measured by flow cytometry.

The receptor comes from a man in his 70s in good health. The chain uses TRBV3-1 and TRBJ1-2; no confident D gene assignment can be made. Sequencing was done on a sample of blood. The DNA sequence is TGTGCCAGCAGCCAATCGTTTTGGGTGTCCGCTAACTATGGCTACACCTTC. Its product reads: CASSQSFWVSANYGYTF.